Listed below are T cell receptor beta chains from one sample, sequenced in a study of blood T cell repertoires in COVID-19. Clones were sequenced by immunoSEQ multiplex PCR, and TCRdb holds only the in-frame ones, with some missing. The repertoire holds roughly 92,000 clones, with roughly 87% as singletons. The sequenced sample consisted of peripheral blood. All receptors come from a woman aged 80 or older with acute or convalescent COVID-19. CDR3s include the opening cysteine and the closing phenylalanine or tryptophan. D genes are given only for firm matches. Size tells how often a clone was seen (once, few, many) or the class of an expanded clone, and some rows leave it out.

cdr3_nt cdr3_aa j_call clone_size d_call v_call
TGTGCCATCAGTGAACGGGACAGCACTGGGTACACCTTC CAISERDSTGYTF TRBJ1-2 . TRBD1 TRBV10-3
TGTGCCAGCTCACGCGGACTAGCGGGGGGTAGCACAGATACGCAGTATTTT CASSRGLAGGSTDTQYF TRBJ2-3 . TRBD2 TRBV18
TGTGCCAGCAGTTACTCGGGACAGGGGGCTTCCTACGAGCAGTACTTC CASSYSGQGASYEQYF TRBJ2-7 . TRBD1 TRBV6-5
TGTGCCAGCAGCCCCCGGGGGGACAATGAGCAGTTCTTC CASSPRGDNEQFF TRBJ2-1 . TRBD2 TRBV11-3
TGTGCCAGCAGACGAAGCGGGAGCTCCTACAATGAGCAGTTCTTC CASRRSGSSYNEQFF TRBJ2-1 . TRBD2 TRBV5-4
TGTGCCAGCATGTTTAGTTGGGGAAACACCATATATTTT CASMFSWGNTIYF TRBJ1-3 . . TRBV2
TGTGCCAGCAGCTTTAGAGGGACAGGGCGAGGGTATGGCTACACCTTC CASSFRGTGRGYGYTF TRBJ1-2 . TRBD1 TRBV7-2
TGTGCCAGCAGCTTATTTCCGGAGCACTCTGGAAACACCATATATTTT CASSLFPEHSGNTIYF TRBJ1-3 few . TRBV7-2
TGTGCCTGGAGTGGGGACAGGGGGGGTGAGCAGTACTTC CAWSGDRGGEQYF TRBJ2-7 few TRBD1 TRBV30
TGCAGCGTTGGACAGGGTGGGCCTGAAGCTTTCTTT CSVGQGGPEAFF TRBJ1-1 . TRBD1 TRBV29-1
TGTGCCAGCAGCTTGCAGTTGAACACTGAAGCTTTCTTT CASSLQLNTEAFF TRBJ1-1 . . TRBV7-9
TGTGCCAGCAGTTTGCCAACTAGAAACTACGAGCAGTACTTC CASSLPTRNYEQYF TRBJ2-7 . . TRBV27
TGTGCCAGCAGAGTGTTCCGGGACACTGAAGCTTTCTTT CASRVFRDTEAFF TRBJ1-1 . . TRBV16
TGTGCCAGCAGCCTTTTGACTAGCGGGAGGGCCGGAGATACGCAGTATTTT CASSLLTSGRAGDTQYF TRBJ2-3 . TRBD2 TRBV14
TGTGCCAGCTCAACTCGCGTGACTAGCGGGTTCTTCGGCGTCAATGAGCAGTTCTTC CASSTRVTSGFFGVNEQFF TRBJ2-1 . TRBD2 TRBV18
TGTGCCAGCAGCTTGCCGGTTAAAGATGAGCAGTTCTTC CASSLPVKDEQFF TRBJ2-1 . . TRBV7-2
TGTGCCAGCAGTCCCCGGGGAGAGACCGACGAGCAGTACTTC CASSPRGETDEQYF TRBJ2-7 . . TRBV27
TGTGCCAGCAGCCCACAGGGGAACGAGCAGTACTTC CASSPQGNEQYF TRBJ2-7 . TRBD1 TRBV7-8
TGTGCCAGCAGTTTAAGGACTAGCGGAGCCGAGCAGTACTTC CASSLRTSGAEQYF TRBJ2-7 . TRBD2 TRBV27
TGTGCCAGCAGCTCCAGGACAGCTTATGGCTACACCTTC CASSSRTAYGYTF TRBJ1-2 once . TRBV7-9
TGTGCCAGCAGCCCCCGCCGGGACTTTGCCTCCTACGAGCAGTACTTC CASSPRRDFASYEQYF TRBJ2-7 few . TRBV7-8
TGCGCCAGCAGCTTGGGCGGGGCGGAGACCCAGTACTTC CASSLGGAETQYF TRBJ2-5 . . TRBV5-1
TGTGCCAGCACCCAGCTAGGGCAGGGGGGCGGCTACACCTTC CASTQLGQGGGYTF TRBJ1-2 . TRBD1 TRBV6-1
TGTGCCAGTAAACGGGGGCGGGAGAAGGGGGAGACCCAGTACTTC CASKRGREKGETQYF TRBJ2-5 . . TRBV19
TGTGCCAGCAGCTCCTCCCCCACTGTGGGACTAGCGACTATTGATACGCAGTATTTT CASSSSPTVGLATIDTQYF TRBJ2-3 . TRBD2 TRBV7-6
TGTGCCAGCAGCTGGAGGCGGAACACCGGGGAGCTGTTTTTT CASSWRRNTGELFF TRBJ2-2 once . TRBV2
TGTGCCAGCTCACCCCCCTCAACAGGGGGACCCTACCACGAGCAGTACTTC CASSPPSTGGPYHEQYF TRBJ2-7 . TRBD1 TRBV18
TGTGCCAGTAGTTCCACCGGGACAGGGGGCTACGAAGCTTTCTTT CASSSTGTGGYEAFF TRBJ1-1 . TRBD1 TRBV19
TGTGCCAGCAGACTTGAGCCTCGGGGAAACTATGGCTACACCTTC CASRLEPRGNYGYTF TRBJ1-2 . . TRBV5-4
TGTGCCAGCAGCTTAGGGGTACAGGGTAATGAAAAACTGTTTTTT CASSLGVQGNEKLFF TRBJ1-4 . . TRBV7-2
TGTGCCAGCACCCGGACTGTAACTAATGAAAAACTGTTTTTT CASTRTVTNEKLFF TRBJ1-4 . . TRBV6-5
TGTGCCAGCAGCTTAGCTGGGGGGGTCGAGCAGTACTTC CASSLAGGVEQYF TRBJ2-7 . TRBD2 TRBV7-8
TGTGCCAGTACTGGTCGGACAGGGAGGCCCGGGGAGCTGTTTTTT CASTGRTGRPGELFF TRBJ2-2 . TRBD1 TRBV19
TGCGCCAGCAGCTTGGCCACGAGCTCCTACAATGAGCAGTTCTTC CASSLATSSYNEQFF TRBJ2-1 . . TRBV5-1
TGTGCCAGTAGCCCTGGACTGTCCGGAAACTATGGCTACACCTTC CASSPGLSGNYGYTF TRBJ1-2 . . TRBV19
TGTGCCAGCAAAGAGAGGTCGTGGGCCGACAGGGATGGCTACACCTTC CASKERSWADRDGYTF TRBJ1-2 few TRBD1 TRBV27
TGTGCCAGTCCAGGGATTTGCGAAAAACTGTTTTTT CASPGICEKLFF TRBJ1-4 . . TRBV19
TGTGCCAGCAGACAGGCGGAGGGTACCGCTGAAGCTTTCTTT CASRQAEGTAEAFF TRBJ1-1 few . TRBV2
TGTGCCAGCAGCGCCCACAGGGTGGGGAATTCACCCCTCCACTTT CASSAHRVGNSPLHF TRBJ1-6 . . TRBV9
TGTGCCAGCAGCATCACTAGCGGGAGCATCGAGCAGTTCTTC CASSITSGSIEQFF TRBJ2-1 . TRBD2 TRBV5-5
TGTGCCACCAGTGATGGTGAGGGTCATGAGCAGTTCTTC CATSDGEGHEQFF TRBJ2-1 . . TRBV24-1
TGCGCCAGCAGTGACCGGACAGGCTCCTACAATGAGCAGTTCTTC CASSDRTGSYNEQFF TRBJ2-1 few TRBD1 TRBV10-1
TGTGCCAGCAGCGCGCTAGACACTGAAGCTTTCTTT CASSALDTEAFF TRBJ1-1 . . TRBV9
TGCAGCGCCTCAGGTCAGCTAGGAAACACCATATATTTT CSASGQLGNTIYF TRBJ1-3 . . TRBV29-1
TGTGCCAGCAGTTCCGGGACAGTCTACGAGCAGTACTTC CASSSGTVYEQYF TRBJ2-7 . TRBD1 TRBV27
TGTGCCAGCCATTCGGCGGGAGTATACCAAGAGACCCAGTACTTC CASHSAGVYQETQYF TRBJ2-5 . TRBD2 TRBV6-5
TGTGCCAGCTCACCAGCGGACAGGGCAGCTTTCTTT CASSPADRAAFF TRBJ1-1 . TRBD1 TRBV18
TGCAGCGTTCAACCTCTAGGAGGAAACACCATATATTTT CSVQPLGGNTIYF TRBJ1-3 . . TRBV29-1
TGTGCCAGCAGCTTAGCGCAGGGAGGAGGGTCACCCCTCCACTTT CASSLAQGGGSPLHF TRBJ1-6 . . TRBV7-8
TGTGCCAGTAGTAGGCGGGGTATGTCTGGGGCCAACGTCCTGACTTTC CASSRRGMSGANVLTF TRBJ2-6 . . TRBV19
TGTGCCAGCAGCGGGCAATCTAGCGGGGGGGCCGATGAGCAGTTCTTC CASSGQSSGGADEQFF TRBJ2-1 . TRBD2 TRBV2